The 24 T cell receptor beta chains in this list originate from one sample, sequenced in a study of graft-versus-host responses after intestinal transplantation. These TCRs' antigens remain unknown. Only in-frame clones appear in the TCRdb table, and some are missing; sequencing was by immunoSEQ multiplex PCR. The table has 85,000 to 100,000 clones, around 93% seen once. Source: unstimulated CD4+ T cells sorted from spleen or lymph node cells, taken before transplant. These receptors were taken from a human donor who was the organ donor for an intestinal transplant.

Here the CDR3 DNA reads TGTGCCAGCAGTTACTCGGGACTCAAGTATGAAAAACTGTTTTTT. This sequence encodes CASSYSGLKYEKLFF. This rearrangement joins TRBV6-5 to TRBJ1-4; TRBD1 might be the D (5 bases). V was clipped by 0 bases and J by 6 bases, with 11 bases between them. This CDR3 comprises 15 residues. Germline CDR1 and CDR2: MNHEY and SVGAGI.

The chain combines TRBV28 with TRBJ1-4; D is possibly TRBD1 (6 bases). Germline CDR1 and CDR2: MDHEN and SYDVKM. The CDR3 spans 13 residues. V lost 10 bases to trimming and J lost 8 bases, with 17 bases between them. The CDR3 loop is CATRPGVVEKLFF. DNA of the CDR3: TGTGCCACGCGCCCAGGGGTTGTGGAAAAACTGTTTTTT.

V is TRBV19 and J is TRBJ2-3; 13 bases align to TRBD2. V trimming: 3 bases; J trimming: 4 bases; junction bases outside the gene matches: 1. The CDR3 is 15 amino acids. CDR1 is LNHDA, CDR2 SQIVND, per germline (reference sequence). Written as DNA, the CDR3 is TGTGCCAGTAGTATCACTAGCGGGAGGGCAGATACGCAGTATTTT. Amino acids: CASSITSGRADTQYF.

This rearrangement joins TRBV18 to TRBJ1-1, with a possible D match to TRBD1 (5 bases). Trimming left V 4 bases short and J 8 bases short, with 14 bases between. Germline-derived CDR1 and CDR2 are KGHSH and LQKENI. This CDR3 is built from 13 residues. DNA of the CDR3: TGTGCCAGCTCACTATCGACAGAACTCGAAGCTTTCTTT. Translation: CASSLSTELEAFF.

The chain combines TRBV2 with TRBJ2-3, with a weak D call TRBD2 (5 bases). The CDR3 has 18 residues. V lost 2 bases to trimming and J lost 5 bases, with 23 bases between them. Per the germline V gene, CDR1 is SNHLY and CDR2 is FYNNEI. CDR3 nucleotides: TGTGCCAGCAGTGAATTTGGGAGCCGTTTCTATTTTAGAGATACGCAGTATTTT. Encoded protein: CASSEFGSRFYFRDTQYF.

This chain joins TRBV4-1 and TRBJ1-4; D remains ambiguous. V shed 2 bases and J shed 6 bases, with 10 bases lying between them. The germline gives CDR1 MGHRA, CDR2 YSYEKL. The CDR3 spans 14 residues. The CDR3 region has the DNA TGCGCCAGCAGCCAACGATTCTCGGATGAAAAACTGTTTTTT. Amino acids: CASSQRFSDEKLFF.

This chain joins TRBV30 and TRBJ1-1, with TRBD1 as a possible D gene (6 bases). Trimming cost V 2 bases and J 0 bases, with 7 bases left between them. CDR1 is GTSNPN, CDR2 SVGIG, per germline (reference sequence). The CDR3 contains 13 residues. The CDR3 protein is CAWSRDMNTEAFF. In DNA form, the CDR3 reads TGTGCCTGGAGTAGGGACATGAACACTGAAGCTTTCTTT.

This chain links TRBV2 with TRBJ2-7; 10 nucleotides line up with TRBD2. The CDR3 extends over 19 amino acids. Per germline, CDR1 SNHLY and CDR2 FYNNEI. With 7 bases clipped from V and 0 bases from J, the junction kept 18 bases outside the gene matches. CDR3 protein: CASKRAIGLRTSGSYEQYF. CDR3 bases: TGTGCCAGCAAAAGGGCGATCGGGCTAAGGACTAGCGGCTCCTACGAGCAGTACTTC.

This chain joins TRBV9 and TRBJ2-5, with 7 bases fitting TRBD1. The J call may not be correct, given that the DNA end is closer to TRBJ2-7. CDR3 length: 15 residues. Germline V gene sequence: CDR1 SGDLS, CDR2 YYNGEE. The CDR3 DNA sequence: TGTGCCAGCAGCGCAGACAGGGCGGGCGCATACGAGCAGTACTTC. Amino acid sequence: CASSADRAGAYEQYF.

The chain carries TRBV6-6 and TRBJ2-1; 10 nucleotides match TRBD1. The CDR3 contains 12 residues. With V trimmed by 5 bases and J by 9 bases, 1 base remained unmatched. In germline, CDR1 is MNHNY, CDR2 SVGAGI (reference sequence). The chain's CDR3 is CASSGTGVEQFF. The CDR3 DNA follows: TGTGCCAGCAGTGGGACAGGGGTTGAGCAGTTCTTC.

The chain combines TRBV5-1 with TRBJ2-4; 8 bases align to TRBD1. The CDR3 totals 15 residues. In germline, CDR1 is SGHRS, CDR2 YFSETQ. The ends lost 0 bases at V and 2 bases at J; junction bases unmatched: 1. The CDR3 DNA reads TGCGCCAGCAGCTTGGACAGGGGGACCAAAAACATTCAGTACTTC. Residues: CASSLDRGTKNIQYF. The variable domain in full, with the rest retrieved from reference TRBV5-1 and TRBJ2-4, is KAGVTQTPRYLIKTRGQQVTLSCSPISGHRSVSWYQQTPGQGLQFLFEYFSETQRNKGNFPGRFSGRQFSNSRSEMNVSTLELGDSALYLCASSLDRGTKNIQYFGAGTRLSVL.

This clone has just a few counts. This chain joins TRBV28 and TRBJ2-5, with D tentatively TRBD1 (6 bases). Germline CDR1 is MDHEN and CDR2 is SYDVKM. The CDR3 sequence is 14 residues long. V lost 8 bases to trimming and J lost 2 bases, with 15 bases between them. The CDR3 loop reads CASLKWQGQETQYF. CDR3 sequence (DNA): TGTGCCAGCCTTAAATGGCAGGGGCAAGAGACCCAGTACTTC.

The chain recombines TRBV19 with TRBJ1-2, with TRBD1 identical over 9 bases. Germline V gene data show CDR1 as LNHDA and CDR2 as SQIVND (reference sequence). The CDR3 consists of 15 residues. V was pared by 7 bases and J by 3 bases, with 9 bases of the junction left unmatched. CDR3 residues: CASNPGQGNHYGYTF. CDR3 nucleotides: TGTGCCAGTAACCCGGGACAGGGAAATCACTATGGCTACACCTTC.

This clone was counted between two and nine times. J is TRBJ1-2 and V is TRBV6-1; TRBD1 might be the D (5 bases). Trimming removed 2 bases from V and 6 bases from J, with 16 bases in between. The CDR3 extends over 15 amino acids. The germline V gene has CDR1 MNHNS and CDR2 SASEGT. In DNA, the CDR3 is TGTGCCAGCAGTGAATATAGAATGGGAGGGGATGGCTACACCTTC. Encoded protein: CASSEYRMGGDGYTF.

About this clone itself: The junction differs from germline at one of its ends, possibly a read error. The V call is TRBV6-5, the J call TRBJ2-7; D is perhaps TRBD1 (6 bases). This CDR3 region has 14 residues. The V gene's germline CDR1 is MNHEY and CDR2 SVGAGI. Here the CDR3 reads CASSRNRDTAFSWF. The CDR3 DNA reads as TGTGCCAGCAGTAGGAACCGGGACACCGCGTTTAGTTGGTTC.

The rearrangement links TRBV25-1 to TRBJ1-5; 7 bases match TRBD1. From germline, CDR1 is MGHDK and CDR2 SYGVNS. The CDR3 has 15 residues. The V segment lost 2 bases and the J segment 8 bases; nucleotides outside the gene matches: 9. CDR3: CASSEAQGGKEPQHF. The CDR3 nucleotides are TGTGCCAGCAGTGAAGCCCAGGGGGGAAAAGAGCCCCAGCATTTT. Looking up the rest from reference TRBV25-1 and TRBJ1-5 gives the full variable domain: EADIYQTPRYLVIGTGKKITLECSQTMGHDKMYWYQQDPGMELHLIHYSYGVNSTEKGDLSSESTVSRIRTEHFPLTLESARPSHTSQYLCASSEAQGGKEPQHFGDGTRLSIL.

This clone appeared once. The J gene is TRBJ2-4, the V gene TRBV7-9; 12 bases align to TRBD2. The CDR3 loop spans 18 amino acids. V lost 5 bases to trimming and J lost 0 bases; unmatched junction nucleotides: 8. Germline V gene lookup returns CDR1 SEHNR and CDR2 FQNEAQ (reference sequence). CDR3 coding DNA: TGTGCCAGCAGCCAAACTAGCGGGAGGTCTCTAGCCAAAAACATTCAGTACTTC. This encodes CASSQTSGRSLAKNIQYF.

The J gene is TRBJ2-7, the V gene TRBV5-1, with D unresolved. The length of the CDR3 is 11 residues. The ends were cut back, 3 bases at V and 3 bases at J, with 4 bases in the middle. Per germline, CDR1 SGHRS and CDR2 YFSETQ. CDR3 sequence (DNA): TGCGCCAGCAGCTCAAACTACGAGCAGTACTTC. This encodes CASSSNYEQYF.

This chain links TRBV15 with TRBJ2-3, with 8 bases aligning to TRBD1. CDR3 length: 15 amino acids. Trimming took 1 base from V and 2 from J; bases not matched to a gene: 2. The germline V gene has CDR1 LNHNV and CDR2 YYDKDF (reference sequence). CDR3 sequence (DNA): TGTGCCACCAGCAGAGGACAGGGGCCCACAGATACGCAGTATTTT. Protein sequence: CATSRGQGPTDTQYF.

J is TRBJ1-3 and V is TRBV5-4, with a weak D call TRBD1 (5 bases). The ends were cut back, 0 bases at V and 1 base at J, with 11 bases in the middle. There are 16 residues in the CDR3. Germline values: CDR1 SGHNT, CDR2 YYREEE (reference sequence). The CDR3 is CASSLDRPGSGNTIYF. CDR3 sequence (DNA): TGTGCCAGCAGCTTGGACAGGCCAGGATCTGGAAACACCATATATTTT. The full variable domain, rest sourced from reference TRBV5-4 and TRBJ1-3, is ETGVTQSPTHLIKTRGQQVTLRCSSQSGHNTVSWYQQALGQGPQFIFQYYREEENGRGNFPPRFSGLQFPNYSSELNVNALELDDSALYLCASSLDRPGSGNTIYFGEGSWLTVV.

This chain connects TRBV7-9 to TRBJ1-1; D is undetermined. V was shortened by 1 base and J by 0 bases, with 9 bases between the two germline ends. Germline values: CDR1 SEHNR, CDR2 FQNEAQ (reference sequence). The CDR3 consists of 15 residues. CDR3: CASSLVPGLNTEAFF. In nucleotides, the CDR3 is TGTGCCAGCAGCTTAGTCCCAGGCTTGAACACTGAAGCTTTCTTT.

This chain links TRBV5-8 with TRBJ2-3; D is unclear. V lost 4 bases, J lost 4 bases, and 19 bases lay in between. The CDR3 totals 16 residues. The V gene's germline CDR1 is SGHTS and CDR2 YDEGEE. This CDR3 reads CASSPSRVSVADTQYF. The CDR3 nucleotides read TGTGCCAGCAGCCCAAGCCGGGTCTCAGTTGCAGATACGCAGTATTTT.

This chain joins TRBV7-3 and TRBJ2-1; 9 nucleotides align to TRBD1. CDR1 and CDR2 (germline): SGHTA, FQGTGA. Trimming took 4 bases from V and 3 from J; bases not matched to a gene: 7. The CDR3 is made up of 16 amino acids. CDR3 DNA sequence: TGTGCCAGCAGCTCCTCTAACAGGGGGCTCTACAATGAGCAGTTCTTC. Protein product: CASSSSNRGLYNEQFF.

The V gene is TRBV11-2, the J gene TRBJ2-5; the D gene is possibly TRBD2 (5 bases). V was trimmed by 4 bases and J by 3 bases, leaving 18 bases between them. CDR3 size: 16 residues. The V gene's germline CDR1 is SGHAT and CDR2 FQNNGV. CDR3 in amino acids: CASSSGVAWQEETQYF. CDR3 DNA: TGTGCCAGCAGCTCCGGGGTTGCGTGGCAGGAAGAGACCCAGTACTTC.